The 13 T cell receptor beta chains presented below share a single source sample, sequenced in a study of blood T cell repertoires in COVID-19. Assay: immunoSEQ multiplex PCR; the TCRdb copy retains only in-frame clones and omits some. Among about 32,000 clones listed, roughly 85% were seen once. The sequenced sample consisted of peripheral blood. The source of these receptors is an elderly woman with active or convalescent COVID-19.

The chain joins TRBV7-3 to TRBJ1-1, with D unclear. The CDR3 extends over 13 amino acids. V was clipped by 2 bases and J by 1 base, with 5 bases between them. Germline CDR1 SGHTA, CDR2 FQGTGA. The CDR3 coding sequence is TGTGCCAGCAGCTTACAGGAGAACACTGAAGCTTTCTTT. This sequence encodes CASSLQENTEAFF. Full variable domain (outside the CDR3, taken from reference TRBV7-3 and TRBJ1-1): GAGVSQTPSNKVTEKGKYVELRCDPISGHTALYWYRQSLGQGPEFLIYFQGTGAADDSGLPNDRFFAVRPEGSVSTLKIQRTERGDSAVYLCASSLQENTEAFFGQGTRLTVV.

The chain joins TRBV19 to TRBJ1-1, with 8 positions matching TRBD1. CDR1 and CDR2 (germline): LNHDA, SQIVND (reference sequence). V trimming: 5 bases; J trimming: 4 bases; junction bases outside the gene matches: 12. The CDR3 runs to 16 residues. The CDR3 loop is CASSSDQGARGTEAFF. The CDR3 bases are TGTGCCAGTAGTTCCGACCAGGGGGCGCGGGGCACTGAAGCTTTCTTT.

This clone was counted between two and nine times. This sequence joins TRBV15 and TRBJ2-7; 7 nucleotides line up with TRBD2. Trimming took 6 bases from V and 1 from J; bases not matched to a gene: 6. The germline V gene has CDR1 LNHNV and CDR2 YYDKDF (reference sequence). The CDR3 has 14 residues. The CDR3, as DNA: TGTGCCACCAGTCCGAGGGGAGGGTCCTACGAGCAGTACTTC. It encodes CATSPRGGSYEQYF.

In nucleotides, the CDR3 is TGTGCCAGCTCACCGCTCAGCCGGACAGGGGGCGAAGATGGCTACACCTTC. Translated: CASSPLSRTGGEDGYTF. The chain uses TRBV18 and TRBJ1-2; 11 positions agree with TRBD1. V gave up 3 bases and J gave up 6 bases; unmatched junction bases: 12. Germline V lookup: CDR1 KGHSH, CDR2 LQKENI. The CDR3 loop spans 17 amino acids.

This clone was detected once. This chain uses TRBV14 with TRBJ1-2, with D uncertain. The ends were cut back, 0 bases at V and 3 bases at J, with 11 bases in the middle. Germline V gene lookup returns CDR1 SGHDN and CDR2 FVKESK. This CDR3 spans 15 amino acids. Written as DNA, the CDR3 is TGTGCCAGCAGCCAAGACAGGCGGGGTTACTATGGCTACACCTTC. Translated: CASSQDRRGYYGYTF.

This chain connects TRBV7-9 to TRBJ2-7, with D possibly matching TRBD2 (6 bases). The CDR3 is 13 residues long. Trimming removed 8 bases at V and 1 base at J, with 12 bases between. Germline CDR1 and CDR2: SEHNR and FQNEAQ (reference sequence). CDR3 region: CASRGGRSYEQYF. In DNA form, the CDR3 reads TGTGCCAGCCGAGGAGGGAGGTCCTACGAGCAGTACTTC. The entire variable domain, with the rest obtained from reference TRBV7-9 and TRBJ2-7, is as follows: DTGVSQNPRHKITKRGQNVTFRCDPISEHNRLYWYRQTLGQGPEFLTYFQNEAQLEKSRLLSDRFSAERPKGSFSTLEIQRTEQGDSAMYLCASRGGRSYEQYFGPGTRLTVT.

This clone showed up just once. The genes are TRBV5-1 and TRBJ2-7; 7 bases are shared with TRBD1. This CDR3 has 15 amino acids. Germline values: CDR1 SGHRS, CDR2 YFSETQ. With V trimmed by 7 bases and J by 2 bases, 12 bases remained unmatched. CDR3 coding DNA: TGCGCCAGCTCCGAAGAGCTCGGGACAGCCTACGAGCAGTACTTC. The encoded protein is CASSEELGTAYEQYF.

J is TRBJ1-1 and V is TRBV5-1; possibly TRBD1 for D (6 bases). V was shortened by 1 base and J by 1 base, with 11 bases between the two germline ends. Germline V gene lookup returns CDR1 SGHRS and CDR2 YFSETQ. The CDR3 has 15 amino acids. The CDR3: CASSLQGKENTEAFF. CDR3 bases: TGCGCCAGCAGCTTGCAGGGGAAGGAGAACACTGAAGCTTTCTTT.

This clone turned up a few times. This rearrangement joins TRBV7-8 to TRBJ1-5, with D perhaps matching TRBD1 (5 bases). Between the trimmed V and J ends, which lost 3 bases and 1 base, there was a span of 10 bases. In germline, CDR1 is SGHVS, CDR2 FQNEAQ. The CDR3 sequence is 15 residues long. The CDR3 reads CASSFSSGSNQPQHF. The CDR3 DNA reads as TGTGCCAGCAGCTTTAGTTCAGGGAGCAATCAGCCCCAGCATTTT.

The chain is built from TRBV19 and TRBJ1-4; weak D call: TRBD1 (5 bases). Germline CDR1 and CDR2: LNHDA and SQIVND (reference sequence). This CDR3 spans 14 amino acids. With 4 bases removed from V and 9 bases from J, the gap between germline ends came to 15 bases. The CDR3 DNA follows: TGTGCCAGTAGTACCCGGGGGGACTTTAAAAAACTGTTTTTT. Translated, it gives CASSTRGDFKKLFF.

This clone was found a few times. The gene calls are TRBV9 and TRBJ1-3; a possible D gene is TRBD1 (5 bases). This CDR3 has 14 amino acids. With 4 bases removed from V and 2 bases from J, the gap between germline ends came to 10 bases. Germline-derived CDR1 and CDR2 are SGDLS and YYNGEE. In DNA form, the CDR3 reads TGTGCCAGCAGCCCAGGGCTGGCTGGAAACACCATATATTTT. Protein sequence: CASSPGLAGNTIYF. Full variable domain (missing parts from reference TRBV9 and TRBJ1-3): DSGVTQTPKHLITATGQRVTLRCSPRSGDLSVYWYQQSLDQGLQFLIQYYNGEERAKGNILERFSAQQFPDLHSELNLSSLELGDSALYFCASSPGLAGNTIYFGEGSWLTVV.

V gene TRBV30 combines with J gene TRBJ2-5, with 11 bases identical to TRBD1. Germline V gene lookup returns CDR1 GTSNPN and CDR2 SVGIG (reference sequence). The CDR3 contains 13 residues. With V trimmed by 5 bases and J by 5 bases, 4 bases remained unmatched. The CDR3 region is CAWGQGARETQYF. Here the CDR3 DNA reads TGTGCCTGGGGACAGGGGGCCCGGGAGACCCAGTACTTC.

The count of this clone is one. The chain employs TRBV12-3 or TRBV12-4 and TRBJ1-5, with unresolved D. The V end lost 0 bases, the J end lost 12 bases, and 12 bases lay between the germline ends. The CDR3 has 13 amino acids. The CDR3 sequence is CASSLARGGHQHF. The CDR3 nucleotides are TGTGCCAGCAGTTTAGCGCGGGGTGGGCACCAGCATTTT.